The T cell receptor (beta chain) described here comes from a study of radiation and T cells in renal cell carcinoma. There are 14 residues in the CDR3. CDR1 is SGHTA and CDR2 is FQGNSA in the germline V gene. Trimming took 3 bases from V and 1 from J, leaving 6 bases between them. The table came from immunoSEQ multiplex PCR; TCRdb's copy has only in-frame clones and leaves some out. The sample carries about 23,000 clones, roughly 60% recorded once. Regarding treatment: treatment-naive control, cytoreductive nephrectomy. The rearrangement uses TRBV7-2 and TRBJ2-2; unclear D gene. The source of this sequence is a man between 40 and 49 years old with renal cell carcinoma. The sample here was tumor tissue, taken from a patient whose treatment was nephrectomy without radiotherapy. In DNA, the CDR3 is TGTGCCAGCAGCTTTTACCTGAACACCGGGGAGCTGTTTTTT. Translating gives CASSFYLNTGELFF.